This T cell receptor beta chain was observed in a study of T cell responses to AZD1222 COVID-19 vaccine. Study-wide points: Sampled repertoires all dated from after the peak T cell response.

The junction had 8 bases not matched to a gene; V was cut back by 6 bases and J by 0 bases. The germline V gene has CDR1 SNHLY and CDR2 FYNNEI. The CDR3 runs 16 residues. With respect to this clone: Its target is unknown.

Method: immunoSEQ multiplex PCR; TCRdb's copy keeps in-frame clones and lacks some. The sample contains under 200,000 clones, 88% of which appear only once. The gene calls are TRBV2 and TRBJ1-3; 7 bases line up with TRBD1. This TCR derives from an adult in good health. This specimen consisted of peripheral blood, obtained on day 0 of AZD1222 vaccination. CDR3 bases: TGTGCCAGCAGGGCGGGACAGTCTACCTCTGGAAACACCATATATTTT. Amino acids: CASRAGQSTSGNTIYF.